This T cell receptor beta chain originates from a study of monozygotic twins with inflammatory bowel disease. TCRdb re-analyzed the 5' RACE reads; it lists each CDR3 protein once, without DNA. The listing records some 150,000 distinct CDR3 sequences. This TCR was sampled from a human donor with ulcerative colitis or Crohn's disease, or a healthy co-twin of an affected twin (not recorded which). Specimen: blood.

This chain's CDR3 is CASSYSSGRASGTGELFF. The J gene is TRBJ2-2, the V gene TRBV6-5; TCRdb picks TRBD2, but there is no DNA to check that call. Germline V gene lookup returns CDR1 MNHEY and CDR2 SVGAGI. The CDR3 is made up of 18 amino acids.